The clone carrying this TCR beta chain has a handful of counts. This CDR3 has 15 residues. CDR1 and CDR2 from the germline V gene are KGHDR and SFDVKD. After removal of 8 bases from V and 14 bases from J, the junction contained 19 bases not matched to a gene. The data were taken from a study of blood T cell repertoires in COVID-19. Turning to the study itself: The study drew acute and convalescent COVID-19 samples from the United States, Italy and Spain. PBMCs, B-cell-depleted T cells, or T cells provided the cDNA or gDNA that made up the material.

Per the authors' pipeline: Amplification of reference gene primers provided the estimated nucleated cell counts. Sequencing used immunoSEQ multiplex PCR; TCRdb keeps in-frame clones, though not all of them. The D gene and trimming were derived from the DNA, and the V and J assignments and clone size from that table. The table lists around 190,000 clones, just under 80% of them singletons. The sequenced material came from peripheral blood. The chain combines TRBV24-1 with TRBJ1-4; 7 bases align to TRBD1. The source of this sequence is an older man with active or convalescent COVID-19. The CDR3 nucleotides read TGTGCCACCAAGGCGGACAGGTCCTCCAAAAACTATCTGTTTTTT. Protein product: CATKADRSSKNYLFF.